This T cell receptor beta chain is drawn from a study of T cell responses to AZD1222 COVID-19 vaccine. In the study overall: Second-dose intervals of approximately 4 or approximately 12 weeks were pooled.

Findings and caveats of the study: Epitopes outside B.1.351 and B.1.1.7 mutated regions reportedly drew nearly half of spike TCRs.

Clones were read by immunoSEQ multiplex PCR, and TCRdb kept only the in-frame ones, dropping some. Of around 110,000 clones in the sample, over 75% were seen once. Germline trimming cut 4 bases from V and 6 bases from J; bases unmatched to any gene: 7. The germline gives CDR1 SGHRS, CDR2 YFSETQ. CDR3 length: 15 residues. For this clone: Its antigen is not known.

V usage is TRBV5-1 and J usage is TRBJ1-4, with 9 bases aligning to TRBD1. Specimen: peripheral blood, collected on day 0 of AZD1222 vaccination. This sequence originates from an adult in good health. CDR3: CASSGTGGSDEKLFF. The CDR3 DNA follows: TGCGCCAGCAGCGGAACAGGGGGCTCAGATGAAAAACTGTTTTTT.